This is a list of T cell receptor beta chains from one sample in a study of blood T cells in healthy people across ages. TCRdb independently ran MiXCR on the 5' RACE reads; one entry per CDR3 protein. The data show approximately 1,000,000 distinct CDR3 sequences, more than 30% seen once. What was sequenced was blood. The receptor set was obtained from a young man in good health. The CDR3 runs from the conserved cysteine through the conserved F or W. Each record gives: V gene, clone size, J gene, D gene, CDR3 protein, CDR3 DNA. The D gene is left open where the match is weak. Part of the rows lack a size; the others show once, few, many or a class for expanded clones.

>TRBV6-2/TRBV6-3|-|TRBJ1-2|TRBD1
CASARDRLHGYTF
TGTGCCAGCGCGCGGGACAGGCTTCATGGCTACACCTTC
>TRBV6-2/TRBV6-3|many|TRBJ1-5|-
CASSYGQGRNQPQHF
TGTGCCAGCAGTTACGGGCAGGGAAGAAATCAGCCCCAGCATTTT
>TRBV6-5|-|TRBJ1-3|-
CASSRDGNTIYF
TGTGCCAGCAGTCGCGACGGAAACACCATATATTTT
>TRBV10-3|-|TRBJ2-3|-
CAVSPYRRATSTDTQYF
TGTGCCGTCAGTCCTTATCGACGGGCAACTAGCACAGATACGCAGTATTTT
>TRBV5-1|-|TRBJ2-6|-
CASSLLSGFTRAGANVLTF
TGCGCCAGCAGCTTGCTTTCGGGTTTTACGAGGGCTGGGGCCAACGTCCTGACTTTC
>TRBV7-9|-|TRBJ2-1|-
CASSLPDLQGRNNERFF
TGTGCCAGCAGCTTACCCGACTTACAAGGACGTAACAATGAGCGGTTCTTC
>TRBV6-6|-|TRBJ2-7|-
CASSYGDRVFSEQYF
TGTGCCAGCAGTTACGGGGACCGGGTCTTCTCCGAGCAGTACTTC
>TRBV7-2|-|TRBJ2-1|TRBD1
CASSPRDRTNEQFF
TGTGCCAGCAGCCCCCGGGACAGAACGAATGAGCAGTTCTTC
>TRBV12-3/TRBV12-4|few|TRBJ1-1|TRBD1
CASSLGDRGNTEAFF
TGTGCCAGCAGTTTAGGTGACAGGGGGAACACTGAAGCTTTCTTT
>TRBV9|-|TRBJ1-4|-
CASSVGAGTNEKLFF
TGTGCCAGCAGCGTAGGGGCAGGTACTAATGAAAAACTGTTTTTT
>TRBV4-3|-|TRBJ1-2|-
CAGSQDLGGVGGYTF
TGCGCCGGCAGCCAAGATTTGGGTGGGGTAGGGGGCTACACCTTC
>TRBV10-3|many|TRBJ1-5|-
CAISGTSNQPQHF
TGTGCCATCAGCGGGACAAGCAATCAGCCCCAGCATTTT
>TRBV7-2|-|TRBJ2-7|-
CASSLVGAAHEQYF
TGTGCCAGCAGCTTAGTAGGGGCCGCCCACGAGCAGTACTTC
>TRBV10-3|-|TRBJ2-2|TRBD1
CAISEHGTGDGGELFF
TGTGCCATCAGTGAGCACGGGACAGGGGATGGCGGGGAGCTGTTTTTT
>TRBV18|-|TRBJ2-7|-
CASSPQSGTVYEQYF
TGTGCCAGCTCACCACAATCCGGGACGGTCTACGAGCAGTACTTC
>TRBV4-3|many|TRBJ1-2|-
CASSQEGATGTGYTF
TGCGCCAGCAGCCAAGAAGGGGCAACAGGAACGGGCTACACCTTC
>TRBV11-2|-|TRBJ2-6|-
CASSTLRAIGANVLTF
TGTGCCAGCAGCACCCTGAGAGCCATTGGGGCCAACGTCCTGACTTTC
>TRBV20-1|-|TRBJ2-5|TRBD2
CSARDGAGGSETQYF
TGCAGTGCTAGAGATGGGGCGGGAGGGAGTGAGACCCAGTACTTC
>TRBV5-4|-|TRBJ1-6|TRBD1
CASSPGQGLIRPLHF
TGTGCCAGCAGCCCCGGACAGGGGTTAATTCGGCCCCTCCACTTT
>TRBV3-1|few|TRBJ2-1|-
CASSQVNGWGEYNEQFF
TGTGCCAGCAGCCAAGTCAACGGATGGGGCGAATACAATGAGCAGTTCTTC
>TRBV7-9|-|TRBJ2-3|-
CASSLDYQLTDTQYF
TGTGCCAGCAGCTTAGACTATCAACTCACAGATACGCAGTATTTT
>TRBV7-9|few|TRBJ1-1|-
CASSLATTEAFF
TGTGCCAGCAGCTTAGCGACCACTGAAGCTTTCTTT
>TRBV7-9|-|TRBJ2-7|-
CASSLAVAVDTQYF
TGTGCCAGCAGCTTAGCGGTGGCCGTAGATACCCAGTACTTC
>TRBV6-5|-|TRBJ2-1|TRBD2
CASSYTASGDNEQFF
TGTGCCAGCAGTTACACGGCGAGCGGGGACAATGAGCAGTTCTTC
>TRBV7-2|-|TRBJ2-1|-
CASRYSLENEQFF
TGTGCCAGCAGATACTCTCTAGAGAATGAGCAGTTCTTC